A selection of T cell receptor beta chains follows, all from one sample in a study of chemoradiotherapy in HPV16-positive cancers. Clones were sequenced by immunoSEQ multiplex PCR, and TCRdb holds only the in-frame ones, with some missing. The sample has some 12,000 clones; around two thirds are singletons. The specimen was obtained from a patient who underwent chemoradiotherapy. Every receptor here comes from a human donor with HPV-associated anogenital cancer. CDR3s include the opening cysteine and the closing phenylalanine or tryptophan. The D gene is left open where the match is weak. Clone size is shown for a subset of rows, as once, few, many or a class of expanded clone.

V	J	size	D	CDR3	DNA
TRBV11-3	TRBJ1-6	-	-	CASSPLPGSSPLHF	TGTGCCAGCAGCCCCCTCCCCGGCAGTTCACCCCTCCACTTT
TRBV6-1	TRBJ1-2	large	-	CASLIPRGQGGYTF	TGTGCCAGCCTAATACCCAGGGGCCAGGGGGGCTACACCTTC
TRBV29-1	TRBJ1-3	-	TRBD1	CSAGQGAGNTIYF	TGCAGCGCGGGACAGGGGGCTGGAAACACCATATATTTT
TRBV19	TRBJ1-6	-	-	CASGRRGNSPLHF	TGTGCCAGTGGACGGCGGGGTAATTCACCCCTCCACTTT
TRBV25-1	TRBJ2-5	-	TRBD2	CASSGLAEEETQYF	TGTGCCAGCAGTGGACTAGCCGAGGAAGAGACCCAGTACTTC
TRBV10-3	TRBJ1-4	-	-	CAISAGPEKLFF	TGTGCCATCAGCGCAGGACCCGAAAAACTGTTTTTT
TRBV7-7	TRBJ2-1	-	-	CASSSTTLSEQFF	TGTGCTAGCAGCTCCACTACCCTTTCCGAGCAGTTCTTC
TRBV12-5	TRBJ2-7	-	TRBD2	CASAMRGGSGDSSYEQYF	TGTGCTAGTGCCATGCGAGGGGGTAGCGGGGATTCCTCCTACGAGCAGTACTTC
TRBV27	TRBJ2-7	-	TRBD2	CASSLTSGGAGEQYF	TGTGCCAGCAGTTTGACTAGCGGGGGGGCGGGCGAGCAGTACTTC
TRBV28	TRBJ1-2	-	-	CASSLGPPNYGYTF	TGTGCCAGCAGTTTAGGGCCCCCTAACTATGGCTACACCTTC
TRBV2	TRBJ2-7	-	-	CASSHNGRTSTYEQYF	TGTGCCAGCAGTCACAACGGGAGAACTAGCACCTACGAGCAGTACTTC
TRBV12-5	TRBJ1-1	once	-	CASGLGTSQSEAFF	TGTGCTAGTGGTTTGGGAACCTCGCAGAGTGAAGCTTTCTTT
TRBV4-1	TRBJ2-7	-	TRBD1	CASSRGPGSLTGIYEQYF	TGCGCCAGCAGCCGAGGGCCGGGGTCTTTGACAGGGATCTACGAGCAGTACTTC
TRBV7-9	TRBJ2-3	-	-	CASGGASRRTDTQYF	TGTGCCAGCGGCGGGGCTAGCCGACGCACAGATACGCAGTATTTT
TRBV5-1	TRBJ2-2	-	TRBD1	CASTDSGTGVSGELFF	TGCGCCAGCACCGACTCCGGGACAGGGGTGTCCGGGGAGCTGTTTTTT
TRBV30	TRBJ2-7	-	-	CAWSRQNLLGGEQYF	TGTGCCTGGAGTCGACAAAACTTGCTAGGGGGCGAGCAGTACTTC
TRBV19	TRBJ1-4	-	-	CASIKDGEEKLFF	TGTGCCAGTATCAAGGACGGCGAGGAAAAACTGTTTTTT
TRBV19	TRBJ2-7	few	-	CASSIDDSRYEQYF	TGTGCCAGTAGTATAGACGACAGCCGCTACGAGCAGTACTTC
TRBV9	TRBJ2-7	once	-	CASSVGGAGSYEQYF	TGTGCCAGCAGCGTTGGGGGCGCGGGCTCCTACGAGCAGTACTTC
TRBV5-5	TRBJ1-2	-	-	CASSLVAETYGYTF	TGTGCCAGCAGCTTGGTGGCGGAGACTTATGGCTACACCTTC
TRBV11-1	TRBJ2-7	once	TRBD1	CASSSLFRDRGHEQYF	TGTGCCAGCAGTTCCTTATTCCGGGACAGGGGCCACGAGCAGTACTTC
TRBV19	TRBJ1-2	few	-	CASSIPGVVYGYTF	TGTGCCAGTAGTATCCCAGGGGTGGTCTATGGCTACACCTTC
TRBV5-1	TRBJ2-7	-	-	CASSLGRYEQYF	TGCGCCAGCAGCTTGGGGCGTTACGAGCAGTACTTC
TRBV7-9	TRBJ1-1	-	-	CASSLGPGTYTEAFF	TGTGCCAGCAGCTTAGGTCCAGGGACGTACACTGAAGCTTTCTTT